These T cell receptor beta chains were read from a single sample in a study of monozygotic twins with inflammatory bowel disease. TCRdb re-called the 5' RACE reads; every CDR3 protein appears as one record, without DNA. Its table lists some 210,000 distinct CDR3 sequences. Sequencing input: blood. The source is a human donor with ulcerative colitis or Crohn's disease, or a healthy co-twin of an affected twin (not recorded which). The CDR3 runs from the conserved cysteine through the conserved F or W.

V gene: TRBV5-1; J gene: TRBJ2-3; CDR3 protein: CASSWPPLGPGTDTQYF
V gene: TRBV21-1; J gene: TRBJ2-4; CDR3 protein: CASSKGEDILSWAKNIQYF
V gene: TRBV7-8; J gene: TRBJ2-7; CDR3 protein: CASTPTEGYEQYF
V gene: TRBV7-2; J gene: TRBJ1-2; CDR3 protein: CASSLGGTGTFGYTF
V gene: TRBV7-2; J gene: TRBJ1-1; CDR3 protein: CASSPSRGRVIEAFF
V gene: TRBV6-5; J gene: TRBJ1-3; CDR3 protein: CASSYNPRDREVGNTIYF
V gene: TRBV5-1; J gene: TRBJ1-4; CDR3 protein: CASSRDRFPDEKLFF
V gene: TRBV4-1; J gene: TRBJ1-6; CDR3 protein: CASSQIGIGNSPLHF
V gene: TRBV18; J gene: TRBJ2-3; CDR3 protein: CASSPSRLLDTQYF
V gene: TRBV20-1; J gene: TRBJ1-2; CDR3 protein: CSARNSMTVNYGYTF
V gene: TRBV29-1; J gene: TRBJ2-5; CDR3 protein: CSVERGQGPWRETQYF
V gene: TRBV5-1; J gene: TRBJ2-1; CDR3 protein: CASSIGQGGWSNEQFF
V gene: TRBV7-9; J gene: TRBJ1-1; CDR3 protein: CASSHGDRGHGKTEAFF
V gene: TRBV5-1; J gene: TRBJ2-2; CDR3 protein: CASSITGQGATGELFF
V gene: TRBV3-1; J gene: TRBJ1-2; CDR3 protein: CASSQGAGLYGYTF
V gene: TRBV5-6; J gene: TRBJ2-7; CDR3 protein: CASSLREFYEQYF
V gene: TRBV4-2; J gene: TRBJ1-3; CDR3 protein: CASSQHGQGVSGNTIYF
V gene: TRBV5-4; J gene: TRBJ2-2; CDR3 protein: CASSSGTRITGELFF
V gene: TRBV27; J gene: TRBJ2-1; CDR3 protein: CASSLDPRWNEQFF
V gene: TRBV6-1; J gene: TRBJ2-1; CDR3 protein: CASWTGTSMVHEQFF
V gene: TRBV20-1; J gene: TRBJ2-1; CDR3 protein: CSARDLRRNNEQFF
V gene: TRBV4-1; J gene: TRBJ2-7; CDR3 protein: CASSHRDSLSYEQYF
V gene: TRBV7-2; J gene: TRBJ1-3; CDR3 protein: CASSFSGQGNTIYF
V gene: TRBV29-1; J gene: TRBJ1-2; CDR3 protein: CSVTNPRGGYTF
V gene: TRBV3-1; J gene: TRBJ1-2; CDR3 protein: CASSPGTGALGYTF
V gene: TRBV7-9; J gene: TRBJ1-1; CDR3 protein: CASSLLGQLTEAFF
V gene: TRBV12-3/TRBV12-4; J gene: TRBJ1-4; CDR3 protein: CASSYSPGQGLTNEKLFF
V gene: TRBV6-5; J gene: TRBJ2-1; CDR3 protein: CASSYGLQGRGEQFF
V gene: TRBV10-3; J gene: TRBJ1-1; CDR3 protein: CAISGSRGDSEAFF
V gene: TRBV4-2; J gene: TRBJ1-2; CDR3 protein: CASSGQGVWGYTF
V gene: TRBV6-1; J gene: TRBJ1-1; CDR3 protein: CASSVSRGLTEAFF
V gene: TRBV29-1; J gene: TRBJ1-1; CDR3 protein: CSVPTGNTEAFF
V gene: TRBV20-1; J gene: TRBJ2-5; CDR3 protein: CSAREGQGRANWETQYF
V gene: TRBV12-3/TRBV12-4; J gene: TRBJ1-2; CDR3 protein: CASSLLGQRYGYTF
V gene: TRBV18; J gene: TRBJ2-3; CDR3 protein: CASSPLKTGYEADTQYF
V gene: TRBV10-3; J gene: TRBJ1-2; CDR3 protein: CAISSGTNYGYTF
V gene: TRBV3-1; J gene: TRBJ2-2; CDR3 protein: CASSQTRGIAGELFF
V gene: TRBV19; J gene: TRBJ1-5; CDR3 protein: CASSSGRGYSNQPQHF
V gene: TRBV3-1; J gene: TRBJ2-7; CDR3 protein: CASSPRIAGSYEQYF
V gene: TRBV5-1; J gene: TRBJ1-6; CDR3 protein: CASSLEGTANSPLHF
V gene: TRBV18; J gene: TRBJ2-1; CDR3 protein: CASSPIVASGNEQFF
V gene: TRBV11-3; J gene: TRBJ1-5; CDR3 protein: CASSPIGTGGLVYSNQPQHF